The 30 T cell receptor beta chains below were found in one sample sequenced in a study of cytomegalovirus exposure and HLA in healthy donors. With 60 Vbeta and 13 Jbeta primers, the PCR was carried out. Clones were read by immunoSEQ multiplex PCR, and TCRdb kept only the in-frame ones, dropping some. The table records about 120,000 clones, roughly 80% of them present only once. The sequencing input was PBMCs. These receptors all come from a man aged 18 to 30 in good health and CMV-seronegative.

The CDR3 bases are TGTGCCAGCAGGGTGAGCTCTGGAAACACCATATATTTT. Protein product: CASRVSSGNTIYF. The rearrangement links TRBV6-1 to TRBJ1-3; the D is unclear. The V gene lost 6 bases and the J gene lost 0 bases, with 6 bases spanning the gap. Germline CDR1 is MNHNS and CDR2 is SASEGT. The CDR3 runs 13 residues.

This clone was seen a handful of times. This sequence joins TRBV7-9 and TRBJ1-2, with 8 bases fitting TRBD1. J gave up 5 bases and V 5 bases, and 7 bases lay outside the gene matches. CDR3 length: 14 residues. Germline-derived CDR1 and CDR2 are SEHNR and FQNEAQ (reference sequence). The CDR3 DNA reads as TGTGCCAGCAGCCTGAGGGGACAGGTATATGGCTACACCTTC. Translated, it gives CASSLRGQVYGYTF.

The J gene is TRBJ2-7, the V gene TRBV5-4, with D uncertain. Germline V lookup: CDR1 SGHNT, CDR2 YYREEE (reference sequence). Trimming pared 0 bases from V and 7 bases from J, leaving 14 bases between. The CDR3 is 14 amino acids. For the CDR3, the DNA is TGTGCCAGCAGCTTGGGGCTCCAGTCCGGGGAGCAGTACTTC. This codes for CASSLGLQSGEQYF.

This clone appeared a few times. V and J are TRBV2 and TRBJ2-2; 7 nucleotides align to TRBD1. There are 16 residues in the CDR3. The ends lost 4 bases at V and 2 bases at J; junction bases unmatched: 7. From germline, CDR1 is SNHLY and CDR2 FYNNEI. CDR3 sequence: CASSVYRDRNTGELFF. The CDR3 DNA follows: TGTGCCAGCAGTGTCTACCGGGACAGAAACACCGGGGAGCTGTTTTTT.

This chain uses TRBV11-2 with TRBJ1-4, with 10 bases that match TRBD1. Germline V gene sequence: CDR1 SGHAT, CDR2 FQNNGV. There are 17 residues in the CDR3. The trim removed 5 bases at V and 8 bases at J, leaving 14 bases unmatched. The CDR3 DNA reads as TGTGCCAGCAGCCCAGACTTTCGACAGGGGGCTGTAGAAAAACTGTTTTTT. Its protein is CASSPDFRQGAVEKLFF.

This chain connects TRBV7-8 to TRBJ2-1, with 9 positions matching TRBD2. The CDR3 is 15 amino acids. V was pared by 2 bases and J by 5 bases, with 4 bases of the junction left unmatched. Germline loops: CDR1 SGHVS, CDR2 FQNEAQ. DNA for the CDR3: TGTGCCAGCAGCTTATTCGGACTAGCGAACAATGAGCAGTTCTTC. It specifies CASSLFGLANNEQFF.

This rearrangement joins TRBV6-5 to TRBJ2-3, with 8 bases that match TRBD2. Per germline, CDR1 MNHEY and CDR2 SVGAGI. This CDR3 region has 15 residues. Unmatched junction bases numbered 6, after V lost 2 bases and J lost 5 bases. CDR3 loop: CASSYGRGAEDTQYF. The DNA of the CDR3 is TGTGCCAGCAGTTACGGGCGGGGGGCGGAAGATACGCAGTATTTT.

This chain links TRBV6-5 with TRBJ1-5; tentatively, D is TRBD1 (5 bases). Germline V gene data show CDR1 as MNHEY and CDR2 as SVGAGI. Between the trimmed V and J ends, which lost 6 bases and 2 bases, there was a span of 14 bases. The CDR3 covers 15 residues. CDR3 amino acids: CASRPQGPGNQPQHF. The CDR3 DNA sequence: TGTGCCAGCAGGCCCCAGGGCCCAGGCAATCAGCCCCAGCATTTT.

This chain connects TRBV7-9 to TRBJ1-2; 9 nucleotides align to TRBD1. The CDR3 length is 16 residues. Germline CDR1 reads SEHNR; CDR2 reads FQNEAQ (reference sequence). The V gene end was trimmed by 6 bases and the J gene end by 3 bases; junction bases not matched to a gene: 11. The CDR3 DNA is TGTGCCAGCAGGTCCCCGGGGACAGGGAACGACTATGGCTACACCTTC. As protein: CASRSPGTGNDYGYTF.

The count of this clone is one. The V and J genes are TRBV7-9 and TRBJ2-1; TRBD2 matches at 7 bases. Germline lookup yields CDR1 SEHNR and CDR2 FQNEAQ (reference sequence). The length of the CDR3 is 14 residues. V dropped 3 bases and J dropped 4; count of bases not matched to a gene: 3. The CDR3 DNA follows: TGTGCCAGCAGCTTCGGCGGGGGATACAATGAGCAGTTCTTC. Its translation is CASSFGGGYNEQFF.

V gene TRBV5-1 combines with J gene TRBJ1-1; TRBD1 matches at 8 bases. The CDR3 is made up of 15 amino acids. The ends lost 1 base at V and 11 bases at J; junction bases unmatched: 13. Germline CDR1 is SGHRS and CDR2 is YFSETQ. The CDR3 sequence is CASSLTLGQGSAAFF. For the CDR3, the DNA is TGCGCCAGCAGCTTGACGCTTGGACAGGGAAGTGCGGCTTTCTTT. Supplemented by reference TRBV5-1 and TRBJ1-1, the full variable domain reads KAGVTQTPRYLIKTRGQQVTLSCSPISGHRSVSWYQQTPGQGLQFLFEYFSETQRNKGNFPGRFSGRQFSNSRSEMNVSTLELGDSALYLCASSLTLGQGSAAFFGQGTRLTVV.

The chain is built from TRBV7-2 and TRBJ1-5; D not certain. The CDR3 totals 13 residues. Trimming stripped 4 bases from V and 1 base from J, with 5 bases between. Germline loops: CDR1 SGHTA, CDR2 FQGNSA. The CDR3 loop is CASSYQSNQPQHF. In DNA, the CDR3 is TGTGCCAGCAGCTACCAGAGCAATCAGCCCCAGCATTTT.

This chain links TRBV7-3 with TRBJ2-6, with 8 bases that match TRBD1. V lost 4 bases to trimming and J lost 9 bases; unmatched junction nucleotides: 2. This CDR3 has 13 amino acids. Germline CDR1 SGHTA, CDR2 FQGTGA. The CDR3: CASSSDRGNVLTF. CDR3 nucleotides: TGTGCCAGCAGCTCCGACAGGGGCAACGTCCTGACTTTC.

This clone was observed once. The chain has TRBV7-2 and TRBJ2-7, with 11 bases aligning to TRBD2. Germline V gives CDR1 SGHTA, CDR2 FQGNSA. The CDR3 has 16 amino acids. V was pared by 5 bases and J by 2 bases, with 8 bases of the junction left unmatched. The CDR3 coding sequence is TGTGCCAGCAGCCCCTACTTAGCGGGGGGGCCCTACGAGCAGTACTTC. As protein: CASSPYLAGGPYEQYF. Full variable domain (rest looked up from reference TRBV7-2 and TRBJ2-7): GAGVSQSPSNKVTEKGKDVELRCDPISGHTALYWYRQSLGQGLEFLIYFQGNSAPDKSGLPSDRFSAERTGGSVSTLTIQRTQQEDSAVYLCASSPYLAGGPYEQYFGPGTRLTVT.

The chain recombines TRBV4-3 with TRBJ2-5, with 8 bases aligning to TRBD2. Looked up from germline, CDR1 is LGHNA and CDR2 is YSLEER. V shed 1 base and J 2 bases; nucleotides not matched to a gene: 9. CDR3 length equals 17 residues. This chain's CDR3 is CASSQGPAGAQQETQYF. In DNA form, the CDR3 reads TGCGCCAGCAGCCAAGGTCCAGCGGGGGCTCAACAAGAGACCCAGTACTTC.

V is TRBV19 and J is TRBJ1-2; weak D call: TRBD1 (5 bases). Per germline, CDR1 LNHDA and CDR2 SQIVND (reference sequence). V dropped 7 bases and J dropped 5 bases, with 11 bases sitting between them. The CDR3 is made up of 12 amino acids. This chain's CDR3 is CASKRGEYGYTF. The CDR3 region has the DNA TGTGCCAGTAAACGGGGGGAGTATGGCTACACCTTC.

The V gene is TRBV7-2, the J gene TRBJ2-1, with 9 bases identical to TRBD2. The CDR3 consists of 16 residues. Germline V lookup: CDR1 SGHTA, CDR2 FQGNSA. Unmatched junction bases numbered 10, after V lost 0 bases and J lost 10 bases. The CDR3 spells CASSLAGSGGLREQFF. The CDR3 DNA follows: TGTGCCAGCAGCTTAGCGGGTAGCGGGGGTTTGAGGGAGCAGTTCTTC.

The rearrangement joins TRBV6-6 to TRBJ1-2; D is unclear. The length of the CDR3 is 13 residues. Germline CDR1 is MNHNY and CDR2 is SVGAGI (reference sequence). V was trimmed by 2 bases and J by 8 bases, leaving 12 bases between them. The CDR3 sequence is CASSYEPIPGYTF. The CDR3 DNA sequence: TGTGCCAGCAGTTACGAGCCCATTCCCGGCTACACCTTC.

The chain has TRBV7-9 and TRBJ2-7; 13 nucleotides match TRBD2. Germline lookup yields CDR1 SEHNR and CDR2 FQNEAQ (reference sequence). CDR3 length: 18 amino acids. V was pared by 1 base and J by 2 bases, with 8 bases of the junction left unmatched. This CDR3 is CASSLGWTSGGKTYEQYF. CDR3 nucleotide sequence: TGTGCCAGCAGCTTAGGCTGGACTAGCGGGGGTAAGACCTACGAGCAGTACTTC.

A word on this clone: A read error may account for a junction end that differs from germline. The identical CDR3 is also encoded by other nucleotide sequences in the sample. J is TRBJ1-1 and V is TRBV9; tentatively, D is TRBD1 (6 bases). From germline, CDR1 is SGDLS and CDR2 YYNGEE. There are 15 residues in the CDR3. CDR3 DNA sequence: TGTGCCAGCAGCGTAGACGGGAAGGGGGACACTGAAGCCTTCTTT. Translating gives CASSVDGKGDTEAFF.

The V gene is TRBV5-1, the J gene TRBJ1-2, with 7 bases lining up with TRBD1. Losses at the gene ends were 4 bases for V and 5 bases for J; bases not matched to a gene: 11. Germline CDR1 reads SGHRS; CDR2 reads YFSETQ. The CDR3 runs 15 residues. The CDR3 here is CASSPGTVGNYGYTF. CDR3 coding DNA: TGCGCCAGCAGCCCGGGGACAGTGGGGAATTATGGCTACACCTTC.

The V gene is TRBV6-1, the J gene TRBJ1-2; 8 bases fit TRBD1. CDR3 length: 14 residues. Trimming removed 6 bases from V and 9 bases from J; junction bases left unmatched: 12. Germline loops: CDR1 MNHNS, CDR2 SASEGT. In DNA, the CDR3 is TGTGCCAGCAGCGGTGACCAGACAGGGGTCAGCTACACCTTC. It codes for CASSGDQTGVSYTF.

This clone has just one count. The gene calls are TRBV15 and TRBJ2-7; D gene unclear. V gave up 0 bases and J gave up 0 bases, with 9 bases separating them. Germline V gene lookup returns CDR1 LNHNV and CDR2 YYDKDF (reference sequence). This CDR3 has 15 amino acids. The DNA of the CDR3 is TGTGCCACCAGCAGAGATCGGTATGGCTCCTACGAGCAGTACTTC. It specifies CATSRDRYGSYEQYF. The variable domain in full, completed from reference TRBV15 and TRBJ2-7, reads DAMVIQNPRYQVTQFGKPVTLSCSQTLNHNVMYWYQQKSSQAPKLLFHYYDKDFNNEADTPDNFQSRRPNTSFCFLDIRSPGLGDTAMYLCATSRDRYGSYEQYFGPGTRLTVT.

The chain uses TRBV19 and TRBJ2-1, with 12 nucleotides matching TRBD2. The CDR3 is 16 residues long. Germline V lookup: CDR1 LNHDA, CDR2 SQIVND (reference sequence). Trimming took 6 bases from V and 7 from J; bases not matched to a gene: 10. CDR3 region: CASSHLAGGGRNEQFF. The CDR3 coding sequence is TGTGCCAGTAGCCATCTAGCGGGGGGGGGAAGGAATGAGCAGTTCTTC.

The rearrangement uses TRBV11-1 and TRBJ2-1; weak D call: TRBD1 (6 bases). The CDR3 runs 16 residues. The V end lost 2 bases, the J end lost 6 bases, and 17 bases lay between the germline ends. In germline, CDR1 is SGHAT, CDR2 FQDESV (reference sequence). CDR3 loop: CASSLISGAPRNEQFF. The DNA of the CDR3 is TGTGCCAGCAGCTTAATATCAGGGGCCCCCCGCAATGAGCAGTTCTTC.

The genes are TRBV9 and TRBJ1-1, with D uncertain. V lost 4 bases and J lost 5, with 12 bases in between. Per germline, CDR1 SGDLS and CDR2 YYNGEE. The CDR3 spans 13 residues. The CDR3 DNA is TGTGCCAGCAGCTCCACCGACGGGACTGAAGCTTTCTTT. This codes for CASSSTDGTEAFF.

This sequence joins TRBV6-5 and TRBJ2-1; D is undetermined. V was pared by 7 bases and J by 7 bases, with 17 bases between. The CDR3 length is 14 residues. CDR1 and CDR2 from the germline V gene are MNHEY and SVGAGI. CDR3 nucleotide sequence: TGTGCCAGCACCCGGTTCGCCGCTCGAAATGAGCAGTTCTTC. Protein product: CASTRFAARNEQFF.

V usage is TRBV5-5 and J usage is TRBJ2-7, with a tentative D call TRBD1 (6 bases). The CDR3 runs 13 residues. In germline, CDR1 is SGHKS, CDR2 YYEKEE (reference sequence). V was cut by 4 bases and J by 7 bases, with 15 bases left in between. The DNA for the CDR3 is TGTGCCAGCAGCGGGACACTCTTGGGAGAGCAGTACTTC. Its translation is CASSGTLLGEQYF.

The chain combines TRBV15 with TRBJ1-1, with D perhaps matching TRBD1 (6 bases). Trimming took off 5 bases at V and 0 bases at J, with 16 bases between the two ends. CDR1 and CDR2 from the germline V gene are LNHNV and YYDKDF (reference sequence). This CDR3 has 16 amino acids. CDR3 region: CATSEDGGRVNTEAFF. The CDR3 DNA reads TGTGCCACCAGCGAAGATGGGGGCAGGGTGAACACTGAAGCTTTCTTT.

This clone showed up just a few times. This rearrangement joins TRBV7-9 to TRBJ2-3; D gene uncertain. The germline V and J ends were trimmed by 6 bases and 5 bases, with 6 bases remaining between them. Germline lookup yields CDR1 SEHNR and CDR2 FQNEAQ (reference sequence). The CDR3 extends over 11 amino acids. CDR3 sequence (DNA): TGTGCCAGCAGGGTCGGAGATACGCAGTATTTT. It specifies CASRVGDTQYF. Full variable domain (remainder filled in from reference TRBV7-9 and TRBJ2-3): DTGVSQNPRHKITKRGQNVTFRCDPISEHNRLYWYRQTLGQGPEFLTYFQNEAQLEKSRLLSDRFSAERPKGSFSTLEIQRTEQGDSAMYLCASRVGDTQYFGPGTRLTVL.